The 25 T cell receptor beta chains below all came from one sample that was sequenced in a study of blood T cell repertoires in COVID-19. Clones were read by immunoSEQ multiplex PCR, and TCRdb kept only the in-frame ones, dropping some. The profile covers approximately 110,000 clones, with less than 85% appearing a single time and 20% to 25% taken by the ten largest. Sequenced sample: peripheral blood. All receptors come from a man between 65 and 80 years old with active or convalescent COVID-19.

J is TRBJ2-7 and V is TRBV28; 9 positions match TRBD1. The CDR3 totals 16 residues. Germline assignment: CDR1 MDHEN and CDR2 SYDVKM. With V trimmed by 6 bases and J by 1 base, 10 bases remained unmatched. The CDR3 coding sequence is TGTGCCAGCAGCCAACCGGGACAGGGAGGGTCCTACGAGCAGTACTTC. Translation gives CASSQPGQGGSYEQYF.

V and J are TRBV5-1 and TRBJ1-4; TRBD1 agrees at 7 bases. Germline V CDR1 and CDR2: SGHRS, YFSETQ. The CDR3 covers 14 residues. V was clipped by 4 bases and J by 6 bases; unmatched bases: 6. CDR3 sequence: CASSRGQRDEKLFF. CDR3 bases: TGCGCCAGCAGCAGGGGACAGAGGGATGAAAAACTGTTTTTT.

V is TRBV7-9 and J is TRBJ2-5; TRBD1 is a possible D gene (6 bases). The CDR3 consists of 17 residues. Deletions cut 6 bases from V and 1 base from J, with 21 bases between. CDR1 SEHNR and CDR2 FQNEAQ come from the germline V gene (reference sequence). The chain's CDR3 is CASRPKPGHLVQETQYF. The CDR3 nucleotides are TGTGCCAGCAGGCCCAAACCGGGACATTTAGTCCAAGAGACCCAGTACTTC.

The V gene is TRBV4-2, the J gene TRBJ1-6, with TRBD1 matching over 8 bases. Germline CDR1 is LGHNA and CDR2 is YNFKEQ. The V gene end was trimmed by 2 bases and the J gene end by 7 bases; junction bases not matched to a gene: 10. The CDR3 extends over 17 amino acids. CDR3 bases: TGTGCCAGCAGCCAAAGCCTTGGACAGGGAAACAATTCACCCCTCCACTTT. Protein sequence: CASSQSLGQGNNSPLHF.

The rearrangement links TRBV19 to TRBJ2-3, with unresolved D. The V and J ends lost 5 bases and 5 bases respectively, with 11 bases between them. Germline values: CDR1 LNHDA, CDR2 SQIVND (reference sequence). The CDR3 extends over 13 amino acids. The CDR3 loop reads CASSSARGDTQYF. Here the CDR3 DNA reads TGTGCCAGTAGTTCAGCCCGAGGAGATACGCAGTATTTT. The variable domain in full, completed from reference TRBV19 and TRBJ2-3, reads DGGITQSPKYLFRKEGQNVTLSCEQNLNHDAMYWYRQDPGQGLRLIYYSQIVNDFQKGDIAEGYSVSREKKESFPLTVTSAQKNPTAFYLCASSSARGDTQYFGPGTRLTVL.

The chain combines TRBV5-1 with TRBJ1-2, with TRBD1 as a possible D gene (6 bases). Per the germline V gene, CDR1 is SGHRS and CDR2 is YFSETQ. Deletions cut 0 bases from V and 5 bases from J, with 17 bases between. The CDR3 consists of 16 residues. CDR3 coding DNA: TGCGCCAGCAGCTTGGACCCGACAGGTTCTAGGTATGGCTACACCTTC. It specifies CASSLDPTGSRYGYTF. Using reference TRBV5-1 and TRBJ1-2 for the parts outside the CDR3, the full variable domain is KAGVTQTPRYLIKTRGQQVTLSCSPISGHRSVSWYQQTPGQGLQFLFEYFSETQRNKGNFPGRFSGRQFSNSRSEMNVSTLELGDSALYLCASSLDPTGSRYGYTFGSGTRLTVV.

The CDR3 is CASSPGQGSMNTEAFF. CDR3 DNA: TGCGCCAGCAGCCCGGGACAGGGGTCGATGAACACTGAAGCTTTCTTT. The V gene is TRBV5-1, the J gene TRBJ1-1; TRBD1 agrees at 10 bases. Looked up from germline, CDR1 is SGHRS and CDR2 is YFSETQ. This CDR3 contains 16 residues. V lost 4 bases and J lost 0; bases outside the gene matches: 6.

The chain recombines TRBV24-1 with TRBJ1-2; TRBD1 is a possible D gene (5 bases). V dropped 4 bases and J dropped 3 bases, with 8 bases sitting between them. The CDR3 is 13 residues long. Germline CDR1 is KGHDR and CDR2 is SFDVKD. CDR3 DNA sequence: TGTGCCACCAGTGAAGGAGGGGACTATGGCTACACCTTC. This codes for CATSEGGDYGYTF.

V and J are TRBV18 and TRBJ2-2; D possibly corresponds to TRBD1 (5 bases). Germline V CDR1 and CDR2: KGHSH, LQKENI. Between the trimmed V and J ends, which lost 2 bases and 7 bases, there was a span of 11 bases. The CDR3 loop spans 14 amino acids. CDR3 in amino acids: CASSPTQGLGELFF. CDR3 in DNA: TGTGCCAGCTCACCAACCCAGGGCCTCGGGGAGCTGTTTTTT.

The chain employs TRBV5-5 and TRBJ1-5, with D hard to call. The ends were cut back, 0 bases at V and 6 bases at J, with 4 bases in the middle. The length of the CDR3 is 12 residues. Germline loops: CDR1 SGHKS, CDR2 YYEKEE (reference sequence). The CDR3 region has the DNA TGTGCCAGCAGCTTGGGGAGTCAGCCCCAGCATTTT. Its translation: CASSLGSQPQHF.

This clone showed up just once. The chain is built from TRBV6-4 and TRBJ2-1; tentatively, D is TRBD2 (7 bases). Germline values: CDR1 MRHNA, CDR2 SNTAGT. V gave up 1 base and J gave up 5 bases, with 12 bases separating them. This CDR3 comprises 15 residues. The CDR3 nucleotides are TGTGCCAGCAGTGACTGGGGGGGGGCTCACAATGAGCAGTTCTTC. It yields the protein CASSDWGGAHNEQFF.

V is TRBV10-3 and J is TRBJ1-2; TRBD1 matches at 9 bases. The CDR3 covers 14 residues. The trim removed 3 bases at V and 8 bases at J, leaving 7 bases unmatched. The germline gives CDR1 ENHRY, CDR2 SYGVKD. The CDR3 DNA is TGTGCCATCAGTGAAACAGGGGGCGGTCAAGGCTACACCTTC. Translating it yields CAISETGGGQGYTF.

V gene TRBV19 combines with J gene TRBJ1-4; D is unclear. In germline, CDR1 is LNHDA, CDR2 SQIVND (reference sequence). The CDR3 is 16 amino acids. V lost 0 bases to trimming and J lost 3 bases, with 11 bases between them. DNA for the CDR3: TGTGCCAGTAGTATAGATCCGGGAAGGGCTAATGAAAAACTGTTTTTT. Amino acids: CASSIDPGRANEKLFF.

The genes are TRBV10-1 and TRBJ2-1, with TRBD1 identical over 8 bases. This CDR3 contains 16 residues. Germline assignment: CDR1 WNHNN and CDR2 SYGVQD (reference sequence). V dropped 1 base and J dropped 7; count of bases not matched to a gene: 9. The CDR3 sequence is CASSEFRTGTRNEQFF. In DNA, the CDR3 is TGCGCCAGCAGTGAGTTTAGGACAGGGACGAGGAATGAGCAGTTCTTC.

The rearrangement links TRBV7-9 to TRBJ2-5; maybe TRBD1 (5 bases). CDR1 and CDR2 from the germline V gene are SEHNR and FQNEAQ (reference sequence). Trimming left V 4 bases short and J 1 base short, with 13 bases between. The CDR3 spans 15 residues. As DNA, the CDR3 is TGTGCCAGCAGCTACCTTCAGGACATCCAAGAGACCCAGTACTTC. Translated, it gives CASSYLQDIQETQYF.

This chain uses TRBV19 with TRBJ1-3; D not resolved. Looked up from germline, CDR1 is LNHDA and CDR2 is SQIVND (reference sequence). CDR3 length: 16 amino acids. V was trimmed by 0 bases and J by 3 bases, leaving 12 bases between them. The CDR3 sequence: CASSIDLLQLGNTIYF. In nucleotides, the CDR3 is TGTGCCAGTAGTATAGATCTATTACAGCTTGGAAACACCATATATTTT.

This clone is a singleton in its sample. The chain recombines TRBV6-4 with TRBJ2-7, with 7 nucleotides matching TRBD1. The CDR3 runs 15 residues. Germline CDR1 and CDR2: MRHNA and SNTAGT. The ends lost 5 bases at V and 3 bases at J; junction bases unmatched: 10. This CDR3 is CASSIQTGLHYEQYF. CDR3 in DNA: TGTGCCAGCAGTATCCAGACAGGGCTCCACTACGAGCAGTACTTC.

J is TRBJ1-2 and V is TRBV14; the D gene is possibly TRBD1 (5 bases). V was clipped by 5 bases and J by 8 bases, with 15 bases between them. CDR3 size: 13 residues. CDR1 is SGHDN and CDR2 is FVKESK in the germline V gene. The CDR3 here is CASSFRTSAGYTF. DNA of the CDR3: TGTGCCAGCAGCTTCCGGACAAGTGCCGGCTACACCTTC.

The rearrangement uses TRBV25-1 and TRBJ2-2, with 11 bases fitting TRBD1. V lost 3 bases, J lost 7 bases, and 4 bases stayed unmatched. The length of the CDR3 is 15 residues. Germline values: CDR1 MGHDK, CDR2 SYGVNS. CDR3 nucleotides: TGTGCCAGCAGTGATCCGGGACAGGGGGGCGGGGAGCTGTTTTTT. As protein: CASSDPGQGGGELFF.

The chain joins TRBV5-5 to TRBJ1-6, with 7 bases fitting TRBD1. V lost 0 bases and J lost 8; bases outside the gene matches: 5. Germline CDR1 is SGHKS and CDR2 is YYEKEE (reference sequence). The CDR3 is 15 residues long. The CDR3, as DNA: TGTGCCAGCAGCTTGGAAGGGACAGACTATTCACCCCTCCACTTT. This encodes CASSLEGTDYSPLHF.

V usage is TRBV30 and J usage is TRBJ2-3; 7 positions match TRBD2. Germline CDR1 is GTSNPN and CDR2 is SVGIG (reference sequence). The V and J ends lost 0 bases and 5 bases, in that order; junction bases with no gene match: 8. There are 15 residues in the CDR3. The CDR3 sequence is CAWSVLTGGGDTQYF. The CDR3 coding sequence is TGTGCCTGGAGTGTACTGACGGGAGGCGGAGATACGCAGTATTTT.

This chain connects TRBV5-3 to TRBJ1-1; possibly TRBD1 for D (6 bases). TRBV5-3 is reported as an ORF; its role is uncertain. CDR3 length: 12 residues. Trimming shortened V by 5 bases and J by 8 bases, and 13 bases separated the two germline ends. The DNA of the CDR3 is TGTGCCAGAAGGCGCCGACAGGCCGAAGCTTTCTTT. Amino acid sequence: CARRRRQAEAFF.

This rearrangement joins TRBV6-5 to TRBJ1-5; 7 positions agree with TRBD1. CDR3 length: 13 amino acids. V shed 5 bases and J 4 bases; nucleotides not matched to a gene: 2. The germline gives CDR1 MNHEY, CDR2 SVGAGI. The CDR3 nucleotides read TGTGCCAGCAGTCCGACAGGGAATCAGCCCCAGCATTTT. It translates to CASSPTGNQPQHF.

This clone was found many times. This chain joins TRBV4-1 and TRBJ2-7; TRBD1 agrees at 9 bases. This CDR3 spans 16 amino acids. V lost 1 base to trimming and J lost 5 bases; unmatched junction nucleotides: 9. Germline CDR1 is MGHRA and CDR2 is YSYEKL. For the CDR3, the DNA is TGCGCCAGCAGCCAAGCGTCCGGGACAGGGTTGGACGAGCAGTACTTC. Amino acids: CASSQASGTGLDEQYF.

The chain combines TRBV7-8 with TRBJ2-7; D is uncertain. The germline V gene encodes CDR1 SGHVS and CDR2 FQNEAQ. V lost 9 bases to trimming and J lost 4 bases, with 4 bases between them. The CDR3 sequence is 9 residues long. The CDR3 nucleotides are TGTGCCAGACAGTACGAGCAGTACTTC. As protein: CARQYEQYF.